This T cell receptor (beta chain) was sequenced in a study of blood T cell repertoires in COVID-19 (dated by TCRdb to the early 2020s). Background on the whole study: Samples covering the acute and convalescent phases of COVID-19 were provided by collaborators in the United States, Italy and Spain. The material from the prospective study consisted of cDNA or gDNA derived from T cells, B-cell-depleted T cells, or PBMCs. Subjects who had been exposed to COVID-19, were actively infected with it, or had recovered from it provided the deeply sampled blood TCRbeta repertoires that made up the dataset. The repertoires were made available in a free public database intended to serve as a resource for research on the immune response to SARS-CoV-2. Samples were obtained from the ongoing ImmuneRACE study (first 160 participants) and from 1,254 subjects provided by 6 global collaborators. Sample metadata almost always included a de-identified subject ID, COVID-19 status, age in years and sex. HLA class I and class II types, where available, came from metadata supplied by the sample provider rather than from assay-based typing.

Enrolling through a virtual design, the prospective study's participants ranged in age from about 18 to 100 years and lived across about two dozen United States geographic areas. To assign participants to cohorts, the prospective study relied on clinical history that participants themselves reported in a screening survey and a study questionnaire. In the prospective study, whole blood, serum and a nasopharyngeal or oropharyngeal swab were collected from each participant by mobile phlebotomists. Over a roughly 2-month period, participants in the prospective study had the option of providing additional blood draws and questionnaires. Before DNA extraction, prospective study blood samples were shipped either frozen or at room temperature. A distance of 7 bases separates the germline ends of V and J, which lose 4 bases and 3 bases respectively. Measured from the cysteine to the phenylalanine, the CDR3 is 13 residues long. Only CDR3 DNA is held: 39 bases, read in frame from base 1. According to the germline V gene, CDR1 reads SGHTA and CDR2 reads FQGNSA.

As to this clone: The target of this receptor is not known. Nothing much larger sits one base from this clone, and base qualities are not available.

The full study reports these points: The amount of clinical and demographic metadata varied by source and participant and was provided uncurated.

The immunoSEQ Assay, a bias-controlled multiplex PCR, was used to amplify TCRbeta CDR3 regions from genomic DNA. The authors processed their data as follows. The number of nucleated cells in each sample was estimated from the amplification of reference gene primers within the assay. To quantify the absolute abundance of each unique TCRbeta CDR3 rearrangement, sequence reads were collapsed and filtered. For each sample, productive Simpson clonality was calculated as the square root of Simpson's diversity index across productive rearrangements. Not all clones reach the TCRdb copy of this immuneACCESS table, which keeps in-frame sequences only. Checked studies attribute under half of the gap to unresolved V genes and leave the rest unexplained. V and J calls and clone size follow that table, whereas D and trimming were derived from the DNA. This sample is represented by some 140,000 clones; under 90% of them were singletons. 2.4% of the sample comes from the top ten.

The receptor chain draws on TRBV7-2 and TRBJ2-1, with an unclear D gene assignment. This TCR was sampled from a man aged 35-49 years with acute COVID-19. Sequencing was carried out using PBMCs or T cells enriched from blood (not recorded which). The CDR3 sequence is CASSSYVYNEQFF. The bases read TGTGCCAGCAGCTCCTACGTCTACAATGAGCAGTTCTTC.